Listed below are T cell receptor beta chains from one sample, sequenced in a study of memory CD4+ T cells and cytomegalovirus serostatus. Method: immunoSEQ multiplex PCR; TCRdb's copy keeps in-frame clones and lacks some. The sample lists about 25,000 clones, 75% to 85% occurring once. The sample taken for sequencing was memory CD4+ T cells from blood. The receptors derive from an adult in good health and CMV-seronegative. Both conserved end residues are part of each CDR3. The D gene is left open where the match is weak. Size tells how often a clone was seen (once, few, many) or the class of an expanded clone, and some rows leave it out.

>.|.|TRBV9|TRBJ2-2
CASSVGTGELFF
TGTGCCAGCAGCGTAGGTACCGGGGAGCTGTTTTTT
>.|.|TRBV5-1|TRBJ2-5
CASSRGWQGLQETQYF
TGCGCCAGCAGTCGCGGGTGGCAGGGCCTACAAGAGACCCAGTACTTC
>.|.|TRBV10-3|TRBJ1-1
CAITSENTEAFF
TGTGCCATCACGAGTGAGAACACTGAAGCTTTCTTT
>.|.|TRBV4-1|TRBJ2-3
CASSQDLTQGQWTQYF
TGCGCCAGCAGCCAAGACCTCACCCAGGGGCAATGGACGCAGTATTTT
>.|.|TRBV19|TRBJ1-4
CASSMLQGNEKLFF
TGTGCCAGTAGTATGTTGCAGGGGAATGAAAAACTGTTTTTT
>.|once|TRBV29-1|TRBJ1-2
CSVPPGGEANYGYTF
TGCAGCGTCCCCCCCGGAGGCGAAGCTAACTATGGCTACACCTTC
>.|few|TRBV9|TRBJ2-3
CASSVEGTGTDTQYF
TGTGCCAGCAGCGTAGAAGGGACGGGCACAGATACGCAGTATTTT
>.|.|TRBV7-2|TRBJ1-5
CASSEYRDGQPQHF
TGTGCCAGCAGCGAGTACAGGGATGGACAGCCCCAGCATTTT
>.|.|TRBV11-3|TRBJ2-4
CASSLRQKNIQYF
TGTGCCAGCAGCTTACGGCAGAAAAACATTCAGTACTTC
>TRBD1|few|TRBV29-1|TRBJ1-1
CSVETGAYTEAFF
TGCAGCGTTGAGACAGGGGCCTACACTGAAGCTTTCTTT
>TRBD2|.|TRBV7-2|TRBJ2-5
CASSLGLARETQYF
TGTGCCAGCAGCTTGGGACTAGCTAGGGAGACCCAGTACTTC
>.|.|TRBV2|TRBJ2-1
CASGGGVGEQFF
TGTGCCAGCGGAGGGGGAGTCGGTGAGCAGTTCTTC
>.|.|TRBV7-8|TRBJ1-2
CASSSHRVPPGGGYTF
TGTGCCAGCAGCTCTCACCGGGTCCCTCCAGGAGGAGGCTACACCTTC
>.|.|TRBV6-6|TRBJ2-2
CASSHRDKRTGELFF
TGTGCCAGCAGTCACCGGGACAAACGAACCGGGGAGCTGTTTTTT
>.|.|TRBV29-1|TRBJ2-2
CSVDPGTANTGELFF
TGCAGCGTTGATCCCGGGACTGCGAACACCGGGGAGCTGTTTTTT
>.|.|TRBV7-2|TRBJ1-3
CASSLGVVAGNTIYF
TGTGCCAGCAGCTTGGGTGTGGTTGCTGGAAACACCATATATTTT
>TRBD1|.|TRBV19|TRBJ2-7
CASSIGTDTFYEQYF
TGTGCCAGTAGCATAGGGACAGATACTTTCTACGAGCAGTACTTC
>.|.|TRBV6-5|TRBJ1-2
CASSYGRDLNYGYTF
TGTGCCAGCAGTTACGGCAGAGATCTAAACTATGGCTACACCTTC
>.|.|TRBV10-3|TRBJ1-2
CAISESRSDLGYTF
TGCGCCATCAGTGAGTCGCGGTCAGATTTAGGCTACACCTTC
>.|once|TRBV6-1|TRBJ2-1
CASSGGPLYNEQFF
TGTGCCAGCAGCGGGGGACCTTTATACAATGAGCAGTTCTTC
>TRBD1|.|TRBV5-1|TRBJ2-3
CASSSGQGITDTQYF
TGCGCCAGCAGCTCGGGACAGGGGATCACAGATACGCAGTATTTT
>.|.|TRBV27|TRBJ1-1
CASSFGMNTEAFF
TGTGCCAGCAGTTTTGGGATGAACACTGAAGCTTTCTTT
>.|few|TRBV5-4|TRBJ1-3
CASSFGGLGSGNTIYF
TGTGCCAGCAGCTTCGGTGGTTTAGGATCTGGAAACACCATATATTTT